The rows below give T cell receptor beta chains drawn from one sample of a study of T cell responses to AZD1222 COVID-19 vaccine. Assay: immunoSEQ multiplex PCR; the TCRdb copy retains only in-frame clones and omits some. The sample records 100,000 to 120,000 clones, 86% being singletons. The source material was peripheral blood, sampled on day 0 of AZD1222 vaccination. These receptors were obtained from an adult in good health. Both conserved end residues are part of each CDR3. A D gene is named only where the DNA matches it firmly. Only some rows state a clone size, as once, few, many or a class for expanded clones.

D,V,length,J,size,CDR3,DNA
-,TRBV5-8,13,TRBJ2-1,once,CASSFKQGYEQFF,TGTGCCAGCAGCTTCAAGCAGGGATATGAGCAGTTCTTC
-,TRBV29-1,10,TRBJ1-4,few,CSVAEEQLFF,TGCAGCGTTGCGGAGGAACAGCTGTTTTTT
TRBD2,TRBV13,20,TRBJ2-2,-,CASSSTLGLAGGLNTGELFF,TGTGCCAGCAGCTCCACCCTGGGACTAGCGGGGGGGCTTAACACCGGGGAGCTGTTTTTT
TRBD1,TRBV2,15,TRBJ1-6,few,CASNWGTGDNSPLHF,TGTGCCAGCAACTGGGGGACAGGGGATAATTCACCCCTCCACTTT
-,TRBV6-5,14,TRBJ1-2,few,CASSYSTSRNGYTF,TGTGCCAGCAGTTACTCGACGTCGAGAAATGGCTACACCTTC
-,TRBV23-1,13,TRBJ1-4,few,CASSQSDNEKLFF,TGCGCCAGCAGTCAATCGGACAATGAAAAACTGTTTTTT
TRBD1,TRBV6-5,14,TRBJ1-1,-,CASSTQGGDTEAFF,TGTGCCAGCAGTACCCAGGGGGGGGACACTGAAGCTTTCTTT
-,TRBV9,17,TRBJ1-3,-,CASSPNQGKFSGNTIYF,TGTGCCAGCAGCCCCAACCAGGGGAAGTTCTCTGGAAACACCATATATTTT
TRBD1,TRBV7-2,13,TRBJ2-2,once,CASSSGGTGELFF,TGTGCCAGCAGCTCAGGGGGCACCGGGGAGCTGTTTTTT
TRBD1,TRBV7-8,16,TRBJ2-1,-,CASKAPGQGSYNEQFF,TGTGCCAGCAAGGCCCCCGGACAGGGAAGTTACAATGAGCAGTTCTTC
TRBD2,TRBV2,15,TRBJ2-5,-,CAYSRGSSGEETQYF,TGTGCCTACTCGAGAGGGTCTAGCGGGGAAGAGACCCAGTACTTC
TRBD2,TRBV27,17,TRBJ2-1,-,CASSAIYRGGSYNEQFF,TGTGCCAGCAGCGCTATTTATCGGGGGGGTTCCTACAATGAGCAGTTCTTC
-,TRBV30,13,TRBJ1-1,-,CAWSVRLDTEAFF,TGTGCCTGGAGTGTAAGGCTAGACACTGAAGCTTTCTTT
-,TRBV7-9,14,TRBJ1-5,-,CASSLKDINQPQHF,TGTGCCAGCAGCTTAAAAGACATCAATCAGCCCCAGCATTTT
TRBD1,TRBV7-3,17,TRBJ2-5,-,CASSLAGGSTGVETQYF,TGTGCCAGCAGCTTGGCCGGTGGGTCGACAGGGGTGGAGACCCAGTACTTC
-,TRBV7-3,15,TRBJ1-2,-,CASSPRGSSNYGYTF,TGTGCCAGCAGCCCCCGAGGGTCTTCTAACTATGGCTACACCTTC
-,TRBV14,17,TRBJ2-2,-,CASSQDVGGPSTGELFF,TGTGCCAGCAGCCAAGACGTCGGGGGGCCGTCCACCGGGGAGCTGTTTTTT
-,TRBV21-1,13,TRBJ2-5,-,CASSKGQQETQYF,TGTGCCAGCAGCAAGGGACAGCAAGAGACCCAGTACTTC
-,TRBV9,14,TRBJ1-1,-,CASSAEGTLTEAFF,TGTGCCAGCAGCGCGGAGGGGACGCTCACTGAAGCTTTCTTT
-,TRBV6-1,16,TRBJ1-3,-,CASSEAYGPVGNTIYF,TGTGCCAGCAGTGAAGCTTACGGGCCAGTTGGAAACACCATATATTTT
-,TRBV19,14,TRBJ1-4,-,CASSNTATNEKLFF,TGTGCCAGTAGTAATACCGCAACTAATGAAAAACTGTTTTTT
-,TRBV7-2,14,TRBJ2-5,-,CASSLGLKGETQYF,TGTGCCAGCAGCTTAGGCCTGAAAGGGGAGACCCAGTACTTC
-,TRBV7-2,15,TRBJ1-6,-,CASNIPGRVYSPLHF,TGTGCCAGCAACATACCCGGCAGGGTTTATTCACCCCTCCACTTT
-,TRBV18,16,TRBJ2-3,-,CASSPGTATSTDTQYF,TGTGCCAGCTCACCAGGGACGGCCACTAGCACAGATACGCAGTATTTT
-,TRBV24-1,15,TRBJ1-6,-,CATPQGGDLNSPLHF,TGTGCCACCCCGCAGGGAGGGGACCTTAATTCACCCCTCCACTTT
TRBD1,TRBV5-4,13,TRBJ2-7,-,CASRDSISYEQYF,TGTGCCAGTCGGGACAGCATTTCCTACGAGCAGTACTTC
TRBD2,TRBV4-3,16,TRBJ2-3,-,CASSQAGLAASDTQYF,TGCGCCAGCAGCCAAGCGGGACTAGCGGCATCAGATACGCAGTATTTT
-,TRBV6-5,14,TRBJ2-7,-,CASRRTGQTYEQYF,TGTGCCAGCCGCCGCACAGGGCAGACCTACGAGCAGTACTTC
TRBD1,TRBV28,14,TRBJ1-2,-,CASRHRTGGYGYTF,TGTGCCAGCAGACATCGGACAGGGGGCTATGGCTACACCTTC
-,TRBV5-1,14,TRBJ2-7,-,CASSSDRVGGEQYF,TGCGCCAGCAGCTCTGACAGGGTGGGAGGGGAGCAGTACTTC
-,TRBV30,13,TRBJ1-6,-,CAWSKGRNSPLHF,TGTGCCTGGAGTAAGGGGAGGAATTCACCCCTCCACTTT
-,TRBV30,14,TRBJ1-2,-,CAWISGRANYGYTF,TGTGCCTGGATCTCTGGGCGGGCTAACTATGGCTACACCTTC
-,TRBV4-3,16,TRBJ1-1,-,CASSQVWGEMNTEAFF,TGCGCCAGCAGCCAAGTCTGGGGCGAAATGAACACTGAAGCTTTCTTT
-,TRBV6-2/TRBV6-3,14,TRBJ1-1,-,CASSYWLQGPEAFF,TGTGCCAGCAGTTATTGGTTACAAGGCCCCGAAGCTTTCTTT
TRBD1,TRBV15,17,TRBJ2-7,few,CATSRAITGQGAYEQYF,TGTGCCACCAGCAGAGCCATCACCGGACAGGGGGCCTACGAGCAGTACTTC
TRBD2,TRBV11-1,15,TRBJ2-3,-,CASSLGTSGGGTQYF,TGTGCCAGCAGCCTAGGGACTAGCGGGGGGGGTACGCAGTATTTT
TRBD2,TRBV5-1,14,TRBJ2-3,-,CASSFAGGRDTQYF,TGCGCCAGCAGCTTTGCGGGGGGGCGGGATACGCAGTATTTT
TRBD2,TRBV3-1/TRBV3-2,15,TRBJ2-3,-,CASSQGAGVEDTQYF,TGTGCCAGCAGCCAAGGAGCGGGGGTAGAAGATACGCAGTATTTT
-,TRBV7-2,13,TRBJ2-3,once,CASSLMFSDTQYF,TGTGCCAGCAGCTTAATGTTCTCGGATACGCAGTATTTT
TRBD1,TRBV9,13,TRBJ1-1,-,CASQGAENTEAFF,TGTGCCAGTCAGGGGGCGGAGAACACTGAAGCTTTCTTT
-,TRBV6-2/TRBV6-3,12,TRBJ1-2,-,CASSYGDYGYTF,TGTGCCAGCAGTTACGGTGACTATGGCTACACCTTC